These T cell receptor beta chains were read from a single sample in a study of T cell changes during pregnancy in multiple sclerosis. Sequencing used immunoSEQ multiplex PCR; TCRdb keeps in-frame clones, though not all of them. This table has more than 50,000 clones, about 91% appearing once. Sequencing was performed on peripheral blood, taken before pregnancy. Source of these receptors: a female donor with multiple sclerosis, enrolled in a pregnancy study. CDR3s include the opening cysteine and the closing phenylalanine or tryptophan. Fields, in order: clone size, D gene, V gene, J gene, CDR3 protein, CDR3 DNA. D genes are given only for firm matches. The listing skips clone size in some rows; elsewhere it reads once, few, many or a size class.

>-|-|TRBV29-1|TRBJ2-5
CSVVEGGETQYF
TGCAGCGTTGTGGAAGGGGGAGAGACCCAGTACTTC
>-|-|TRBV25-1|TRBJ2-7
CASQYSYEQYF
TGTGCCAGCCAATACAGCTACGAGCAGTACTTC
>-|-|TRBV29-1|TRBJ1-1
CSVENRGTEAFF
TGCAGCGTTGAAAACCGGGGCACTGAAGCTTTCTTT
>once|-|TRBV2|TRBJ1-6
CARSGGTYNSPLHF
TGTGCCCGGTCTGGGGGCACCTATAATTCACCCCTCCACTTT
>-|-|TRBV6-1|TRBJ1-1
CASSPDTNTEAFF
TGTGCCAGCAGTCCGGACACGAACACTGAAGCTTTCTTT
>-|TRBD1|TRBV10-3|TRBJ2-7
CAISPWTGGPSHEQYF
TGTGCCATCAGCCCGTGGACAGGGGGCCCGAGTCACGAGCAGTACTTC
>-|TRBD1|TRBV15|TRBJ2-7
CATSRGPGQGSKSSYEQYF
TGTGCCACCAGCAGAGGCCCGGGACAGGGCTCAAAAAGCTCCTACGAGCAGTACTTC
>-|TRBD1|TRBV5-6|TRBJ2-7
CASSYRWSGTGTYEQYF
TGTGCCAGCAGCTACCGATGGTCCGGGACAGGGACCTACGAGCAGTACTTC
>-|-|TRBV7-2|TRBJ2-7
CASSRRTPPDLYEQYF
TGTGCCAGCAGCCGGAGGACCCCCCCGGACCTCTACGAGCAGTACTTC
>-|-|TRBV7-3|TRBJ2-7
CASSFYGGPSYEQYF
TGTGCCAGCAGCTTTTACGGGGGGCCCTCTTACGAGCAGTACTTC
>-|TRBD1|TRBV19|TRBJ1-5
CASSGDSTWGSQHF
TGTGCCAGTAGTGGGGACAGCACATGGGGGTCCCAGCATTTT
>-|TRBD1|TRBV10-2|TRBJ2-3
CATRTGGQKDTQYF
TGCGCCACCCGAACAGGGGGGCAAAAAGATACGCAGTATTTT
>few|TRBD2|TRBV6-5|TRBJ2-3
CASRGGGETDTQYF
TGTGCCAGCAGGGGCGGGGGGGAAACAGATACGCAGTATTTT
>-|-|TRBV19|TRBJ1-5
CASTPSRGRNQPQHF
TGTGCCAGTACCCCTAGTAGGGGCCGGAATCAGCCCCAGCATTTT
>-|TRBD2|TRBV9|TRBJ2-1
CASSVGLAGASSYNEQFF
TGTGCCAGCAGCGTAGGGCTAGCGGGGGCCAGCTCCTACAATGAGCAGTTCTTC
>-|TRBD1|TRBV18|TRBJ1-1
CASSPDRAPNTEAFF
TGTGCCAGCTCACCAGACAGGGCCCCGAACACTGAAGCTTTCTTT
>-|-|TRBV5-6|TRBJ1-1
CASSLVQANTEAFF
TGTGCCAGCAGCTTGGTTCAGGCGAACACTGAAGCTTTCTTT
>once|TRBD2|TRBV19|TRBJ2-5
CASSIGKVAGAQETQYF
TGTGCCAGTAGTATAGGAAAGGTAGCGGGAGCCCAAGAGACCCAGTACTTC
>-|TRBD2|TRBV4-2|TRBJ2-3
CASSQDGGWLAGGLSTDTQYF
TGTGCCAGCAGCCAAGATGGGGGATGGCTAGCGGGGGGCCTCAGCACAGATACGCAGTATTTT
>-|-|TRBV19|TRBJ1-5
CASSIVRASNQPQHF
TGTGCCAGTAGTATAGTGAGGGCTAGCAATCAGCCCCAGCATTTT
>-|-|TRBV4-1|TRBJ1-2
CASSQAQGNYGYTF
TGCGCCAGCAGTCAAGCTCAGGGGAACTATGGCTACACCTTC
>once|-|TRBV11-2|TRBJ1-2
CASSLRTPRRPEKNYGYTF
TGTGCCAGCAGCTTACGAACTCCCCGCAGGCCCGAGAAAAACTATGGCTACACCTTC
>-|-|TRBV2|TRBJ1-1
CASSSPGLNTEAFF
TGTGCCAGCAGTTCGCCGGGGTTGAACACTGAAGCTTTCTTT
>-|-|TRBV6-5|TRBJ1-2
CASSYRGSTRGVGYTF
TGTGCCAGCAGTTACCGAGGTAGCACGCGAGGCGTTGGCTACACCTTC
>few|-|TRBV7-9|TRBJ1-1
CASSFRDKYTEAFF
TGTGCCAGCAGCTTCAGGGACAAGTACACTGAAGCTTTCTTT
>-|-|TRBV29-1|TRBJ2-3
CSATVTDTQYF
TGCAGCGCGACAGTTACAGATACGCAGTATTTT
>-|TRBD1|TRBV30|TRBJ1-2
CACPDRGGGYTF
TGTGCCTGCCCGGACAGGGGAGGTGGCTACACCTTC
>-|-|TRBV7-7|TRBJ2-1
CASSLGGVSAYNEQFF
TGTGCCAGCAGCTTAGGTGGGGTTAGCGCTTACAATGAGCAGTTCTTC
>-|-|TRBV4-2|TRBJ1-3
CASSQAEGFSGNTIYF
TGTGCCAGCAGCCAAGCTGAGGGATTCTCTGGAAACACCATATATTTT
>-|-|TRBV2|TRBJ1-5
CASSLSQQPQHF
TGTGCCAGCAGCCTTAGCCAGCAGCCCCAGCATTTT